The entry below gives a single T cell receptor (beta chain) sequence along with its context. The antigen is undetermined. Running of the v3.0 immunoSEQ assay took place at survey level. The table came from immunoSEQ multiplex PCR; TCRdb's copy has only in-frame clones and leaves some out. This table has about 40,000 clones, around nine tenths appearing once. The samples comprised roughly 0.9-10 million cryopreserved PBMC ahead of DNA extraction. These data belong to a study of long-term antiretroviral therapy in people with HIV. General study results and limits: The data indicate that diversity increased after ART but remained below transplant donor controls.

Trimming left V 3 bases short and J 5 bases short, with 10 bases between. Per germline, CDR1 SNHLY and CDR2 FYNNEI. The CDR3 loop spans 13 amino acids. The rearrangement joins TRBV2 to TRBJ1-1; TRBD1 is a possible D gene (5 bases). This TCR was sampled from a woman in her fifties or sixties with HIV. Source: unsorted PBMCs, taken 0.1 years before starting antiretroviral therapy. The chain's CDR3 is CASSDMGGTEAFF. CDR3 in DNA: TGTGCCAGCAGTGATATGGGGGGTACTGAAGCTTTCTTT.